This TCR beta chain was recovered during a study of CD8 T cells in ankylosing spondylitis. Points from the study as a whole: Disease-linked clones were reportedly significantly enriched in matched ankylosing spondylitis synovial fluid. Earlier work had already found some motif variants in reactive arthritis synovial fluid and blood. Seven to nine highly homologous variants formed a TCR beta motif that appeared characteristic of ankylosing spondylitis blood.

In making TCR beta libraries, quantitative 5'-RACE with molecular barcodes was used. A single record per CDR3 protein comes from TCRdb applying MiXCR to the 5' RACE reads. This table holds 100,000 or so distinct CDR3 sequences, roughly 8.5% found once. J gave up 6 bases and V 7 bases, and 10 bases lay outside the gene matches. The CDR3 contains 14 residues. Germline values: CDR1 SQVTM, CDR2 ANQGSEA. This clonotype was recorded many times. As yet, its antigen is unknown. This chain uses TRBV29-1 with TRBJ1-2; 11 bases are shared with TRBD1. Material for sequencing was blood, either unsorted or a sorted T cell fraction (not recorded which). The receptor was derived from a male donor with ankylosing spondylitis. The CDR3 loop is CSGWTGGASDGYTF. In DNA, the CDR3 is TGCAGCGGTTGGACAGGGGGCGCTTCCGATGGCTACACCTTC.